One sample yielded the 19 T cell receptor beta chains listed below, sequenced in a study of human T cells and chemical hapten exposure. Stated time point: pre-sensitization, week 0. The treatment is: therapeutic diphenylcyclopropenone sensitization with weekly scalp DPC. TCRdb ran MiXCR on the RACE reads and lists one entry per CDR3 protein. The table has more than 250,000 distinct CDR3 sequences, around 9.3% seen once; the top ten hold roughly 2.5%. Sequences were derived from whole blood, sampled in connection with sensitization to the hapten diphenylcyclopropenone (DPC). The source of these receptors is a woman aged 40 to 55 with alopecia areata. Some clones in this sample may be carry-over from other donors' samples.

This clonotype showed up just a few times. The rearrangement uses TRBV9 and TRBJ2-2, with 8 bases matching TRBD2. The V gene's germline CDR1 is SGDLS and CDR2 YYNGEE. CDR3 length: 16 residues. Losses at the gene ends were 0 bases for V and 7 bases for J; bases not matched to a gene: 8. The CDR3, as DNA: TGTGCCAGCAGCGTAGCGGACGGGAGGGCCGACGGGGAGCTGTTTTTT. Its translation is CASSVADGRADGELFF.

The chain joins TRBV28 to TRBJ2-1, with D maybe TRBD2 (5 bases). The germline V gene encodes CDR1 MDHEN and CDR2 SYDVKM. The CDR3 is 13 amino acids. V lost 10 bases, J lost 2 bases, and 12 bases lay in between. The CDR3 DNA is TGTGCCACCGAGCGAGGGCCCTACAATGAGCAGTTCTTC. It yields the protein CATERGPYNEQFF.

This clonotype was seen only a few times. The chain joins TRBV10-3 to TRBJ2-3; D gene ambiguous. Germline values: CDR1 ENHRY, CDR2 SYGVKD. Trimming left V 3 bases short and J 0 bases short, with 7 bases between. The CDR3 length is 14 residues. The DNA for the CDR3 is TGTGCCATCAGTGAAGGTCATAGCACAGATACGCAGTATTTT. Amino acid sequence: CAISEGHSTDTQYF.

The chain links TRBV9 to TRBJ2-7, with D perhaps TRBD1 or TRBD2 (5 bases each). V lost 1 base to trimming and J lost 6 bases, with 20 bases between them. Germline V gives CDR1 SGDLS, CDR2 YYNGEE. The CDR3 loop spans 16 amino acids. The CDR3 loop reads CASSVRRGSGLGEQYF. Here the CDR3 DNA reads TGTGCCAGCAGCGTACGCCGCGGGTCGGGGCTTGGCGAGCAGTACTTC.

This clonotype was counted a few times. The J gene is TRBJ2-7, the V gene TRBV7-9; possibly TRBD1 for D (5 bases). This CDR3 contains 12 residues. Germline loops: CDR1 SEHNR, CDR2 FQNEAQ (reference sequence). The V gene lost 5 bases and the J gene lost 2 bases, with 7 bases spanning the gap. The CDR3, as DNA: TGTGCCAGCAGCCAGACAGCCTACGAGCAGTACTTC. This encodes CASSQTAYEQYF.

This rearrangement joins TRBV21-1 to TRBJ2-7; the table names TRBD1, a call not compared with the DNA. TRBV21-1 represents a pseudogene. The CDR3 covers 13 residues. CDR3 DNA: TGTGCCATCAGCAGGGGGATTTCCTACGAGCAGTACTTC. This codes for CAISRGISYEQYF.

V is TRBV29-1 and J is TRBJ2-3; the D is unclear. Germline CDR1 SQVTM, CDR2 ANQGSEA. This CDR3 contains 14 residues. Trimming cost V 6 bases and J 4 bases, with 17 bases left between them. CDR3 sequence: CSVRESVGPDTQYF. CDR3 nucleotides: TGCAGCGTCCGAGAATCGGTGGGCCCAGATACGCAGTATTTT.

The chain is built from TRBV6-5 and TRBJ1-4; weak D call: TRBD1 (5 bases). The V and J ends lost 2 bases and 8 bases respectively, with 12 bases between them. The germline gives CDR1 MNHEY, CDR2 SVGAGI. The CDR3 runs 14 residues. CDR3 amino acids: CASSYIGGDEKLFF. The CDR3 DNA is TGTGCCAGCAGTTACATTGGAGGGGACGAAAAACTGTTTTTT.

The chain carries TRBV12-3 or TRBV12-4 and TRBJ1-4, with D possibly TRBD1 on 6 matching bases. Trimming took off 7 bases at V and 10 bases at J, with 16 bases between the two ends. The CDR3 is 13 residues long. As DNA, the CDR3 is TGTGCCAGCATTAACACAGGGTCCTCAAAACTGTTTTTT. It encodes CASINTGSSKLFF.

The chain combines TRBV20-1 with TRBJ2-6; tentative D call: TRBD1 (5 bases). CDR3 length: 16 amino acids. From germline, CDR1 is DFQATT and CDR2 SNEGSKA (reference sequence). V shed 1 base and J shed 2 bases, with 12 bases lying between them. The CDR3 coding sequence is TGCAGTGCTAGAGGACAAGGGGCTACTGGGGCCAACGTCCTGACTTTC. Translation: CSARGQGATGANVLTF.

The chain recombines TRBV7-8 with TRBJ2-1, with TRBD2 matching 12 bases. V dropped 5 bases and J dropped 4; count of bases not matched to a gene: 6. This CDR3 spans 16 amino acids. From germline, CDR1 is SGHVS and CDR2 FQNEAQ. The CDR3 sequence: CASSPRTSGTYNEQFF. DNA for the CDR3: TGTGCCAGCAGCCCAAGGACTAGCGGGACTTACAATGAGCAGTTCTTC.

A few counts support this clonotype. The chain uses TRBV7-2 and TRBJ2-3; no clear D gene. This CDR3 contains 10 residues. Germline loops: CDR1 SGHTA, CDR2 FQGNSA. V lost 5 bases, J lost 7 bases, and 4 bases lay in between. DNA for the CDR3: TGTGCCAGCAGCGGTTATACGCAGTATTTT. It encodes CASSGYTQYF.

This clonotype was recorded many times. This chain joins TRBV5-6 and TRBJ2-2; 11 bases line up with TRBD2. V trimming: 4 bases; J trimming: 4 bases; junction bases outside the gene matches: 15. The germline V gene has CDR1 SGHDT and CDR2 YYEEEE. The CDR3 covers 19 residues. The CDR3 protein is CASSPGTVLAGAITGELFF. The CDR3 DNA sequence: TGTGCCAGCAGCCCCGGGACAGTACTAGCGGGAGCGATCACCGGGGAGCTGTTTTTT. Together with reference TRBV5-6 and TRBJ2-2, the CDR3 gives the full variable domain: DAGVTQSPTHLIKTRGQQVTLRCSPKSGHDTVSWYQQALGQGPQFIFQYYEEEERQRGNFPDRFSGHQFPNYSSELNVNALLLGDSALYLCASSPGTVLAGAITGELFFGEGSRLTVL.

In this sample, this clonotype turned up a few times. The J gene is TRBJ2-5, the V gene TRBV5-6, with 8 bases aligning to TRBD1. CDR1 is SGHDT and CDR2 is YYEEEE in the germline V gene. Losses at the gene ends were 4 bases for V and 6 bases for J; bases not matched to a gene: 8. CDR3 length equals 14 residues. CDR3 protein: CASSLVWDRQTQYF. The CDR3 nucleotides are TGTGCCAGCAGCCTGGTATGGGACAGGCAGACCCAGTACTTC.

This clonotype was picked up many times. The chain's CDR3 is CASSLRGGDEKLFF. The CDR3, as DNA: TGTGCCAGCAGCCTCAGGGGCGGAGATGAAAAACTGTTTTTT. This chain connects TRBV7-9 to TRBJ1-4; D may be TRBD1 (6 bases). This CDR3 has 14 residues. Germline V gene lookup returns CDR1 SEHNR and CDR2 FQNEAQ (reference sequence). V lost 5 bases and J lost 6, with 13 bases in between.

This clonotype was counted ten times or more. For the CDR3, the DNA is TGCAGTGCCCCCTCGACTAGCGTAGATGAGCAGTTCTTC. It yields the protein CSAPSTSVDEQFF. This chain connects TRBV20-1 to TRBJ2-1, with 8 bases aligning to TRBD2. With V trimmed by 6 bases and J by 8 bases, 9 bases remained unmatched. The V gene's germline CDR1 is DFQATT and CDR2 SNEGSKA (reference sequence). This CDR3 comprises 13 residues.

This clonotype was detected a few times. The chain is built from TRBV27 and TRBJ2-7; D might be TRBD2 (6 bases). This CDR3 has 14 amino acids. CDR1 is MNHEY and CDR2 is SMNVEV in the germline V gene (reference sequence). Trimming cost V 1 base and J 1 base, with 8 bases left between them. For the CDR3, the DNA is TGTGCCAGCAGTTTATATGCGGGGTCCTACGAGCAGTACTTC. Amino acids: CASSLYAGSYEQYF.

The chain has TRBV6-1 and TRBJ2-7; TRBD2 might be the D (6 bases). Germline values: CDR1 MNHNS, CDR2 SASEGT. The ends were cut back, 1 base at V and 5 bases at J, with 12 bases in the middle. The CDR3 loop spans 14 amino acids. CDR3 nucleotide sequence: TGTGCCAGCAGTGAAGTTGGAGGGTCCCACGAGCAGTACTTC. It specifies CASSEVGGSHEQYF.

This clonotype was seen only a few times. CDR3 sequence: CASSVDPVSGNTIYF. Here the CDR3 DNA reads TGTGCCAGCAGCGTAGATCCCGTCTCAGGAAACACCATATATTTT. This sequence joins TRBV9 and TRBJ1-3; D unclear. Germline-derived CDR1 and CDR2 are SGDLS and YYNGEE. The CDR3 is 15 residues long. Trimming removed 0 bases from V and 4 bases from J, with 11 bases in between. Full variable domain (remainder filled in from reference TRBV9 and TRBJ1-3): DSGVTQTPKHLITATGQRVTLRCSPRSGDLSVYWYQQSLDQGLQFLIQYYNGEERAKGNILERFSAQQFPDLHSELNLSSLELGDSALYFCASSVDPVSGNTIYFGEGSWLTVV.